These 3 T cell receptor beta chains were all obtained from the same sample, sequenced in a study of OX40 agonist ivuxolimab in advanced cancers. Assay used: immunoSEQ multiplex PCR; TCRdb lists only in-frame clones, some missing. This sample has roughly 80,000 clones, with roughly 85% found just once. This material consisted of CD4+ or CD8+ T cells sorted from blood, taken in a trial of the OX40 agonist ivuxolimab. The receptors were gathered from an adult with an advanced solid tumor such as melanoma, head and neck, liver or kidney cancer.

This clone showed up just once. The chain employs TRBV7-3 and TRBJ1-1; 7 bases line up with TRBD1. The CDR3 loop spans 14 amino acids. The germline V gene has CDR1 SGHTA and CDR2 FQGTGA. V was pared by 2 bases and J by 7 bases, with 7 bases of the junction left unmatched. CDR3 residues: CASSLDDREGEAFF. The CDR3 nucleotides read TGTGCCAGCAGCTTAGACGACAGGGAGGGTGAAGCTTTCTTT.

The genes are TRBV6-6 and TRBJ2-1; possible D gene TRBD1, 5 bases. Trimming took off 2 bases at V and 5 bases at J, with 16 bases between the two ends. Germline V gene lookup returns CDR1 MNHNY and CDR2 SVGAGI (reference sequence). This CDR3 is 16 amino acids long. This CDR3 reads CASSYASGSRDNEQFF. CDR3 in DNA: TGTGCCAGCAGTTACGCCTCAGGGTCTCGGGACAATGAGCAGTTCTTC.

The sample holds a few counts of this clone. This chain connects TRBV7-2 to TRBJ1-6; a weak D match, TRBD1 (6 bases). CDR1 SGHTA and CDR2 FQGNSA come from the germline V gene. Trimming shortened V by 8 bases and J by 10 bases, and 18 bases separated the two germline ends. CDR3 length equals 14 residues. This chain's CDR3 is CASGVGGRRSPLHF. DNA for the CDR3: TGTGCCAGCGGAGTTGGGGGGCGAAGGTCACCCCTCCACTTT.